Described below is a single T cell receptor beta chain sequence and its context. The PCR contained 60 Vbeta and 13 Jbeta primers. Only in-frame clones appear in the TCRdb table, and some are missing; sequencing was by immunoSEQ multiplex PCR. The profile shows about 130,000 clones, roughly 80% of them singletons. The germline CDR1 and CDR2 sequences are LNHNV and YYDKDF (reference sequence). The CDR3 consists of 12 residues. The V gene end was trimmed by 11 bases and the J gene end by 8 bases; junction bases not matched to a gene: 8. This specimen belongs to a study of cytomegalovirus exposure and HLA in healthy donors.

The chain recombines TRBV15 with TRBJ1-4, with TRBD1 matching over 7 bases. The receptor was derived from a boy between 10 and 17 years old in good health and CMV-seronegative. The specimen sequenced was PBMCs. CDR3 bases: TGTGCCTCCCAGGGGGGAGGCGAAAAACTGTTTTTT. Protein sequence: CASQGGGEKLFF.